This T cell receptor beta chain was identified in a study of Tregs in tolerant kidney transplant recipients. Clones were read by immunoSEQ multiplex PCR, and TCRdb kept only the in-frame ones, dropping some. The sample carries around 52,000 clones, around 80% recorded once. Unstimulated Tregs (CD4+CD25+CD127-) and CD4+CD25- non-Tregs were sorted from PBMCs. CDR3 length: 15 amino acids. Per germline, CDR1 SGHNT and CDR2 YENEEA. Between the trimmed V and J ends, which lost 5 bases and 4 bases, there was a span of 18 bases. This clone was seen only once. The sample comprised CD4+ T cells from blood. The source of this sequence is a human donor in good health. V usage is TRBV11-3 and J usage is TRBJ2-7, with D perhaps matching TRBD2 (5 bases). The CDR3 here is CASSPTVGDRYEQYF. CDR3 DNA sequence: TGTGCCAGCAGCCCTACGGTGGGAGACCGATACGAGCAGTACTTC.